The 26 T cell receptor beta chains listed next were all sequenced from one sample in a study of blood T cell repertoires in COVID-19. Sequencing used immunoSEQ multiplex PCR; TCRdb keeps in-frame clones, though not all of them. The table includes 40,000 to 45,000 clones, almost 80% detected once. Specimen: peripheral blood. The receptors originated from a woman of 80 years or more with acute or convalescent COVID-19.

This chain connects TRBV5-1 to TRBJ1-4; the D is unclear. Trimming pared 2 bases from V and 0 bases from J, leaving 5 bases between. Germline V gene sequence: CDR1 SGHRS, CDR2 YFSETQ. This CDR3 comprises 14 residues. In DNA form, the CDR3 reads TGCGCCAGCAGCTTAGCGACAACTAATGAAAAACTGTTTTTT. It specifies CASSLATTNEKLFF.

In its sample, this clone was seen a few times. This chain joins TRBV5-1 and TRBJ2-2, with TRBD2 as a possible D gene (6 bases). The CDR3 sequence is 16 residues long. Germline loops: CDR1 SGHRS, CDR2 YFSETQ. V was clipped by 0 bases and J by 6 bases, with 15 bases between them. The CDR3 is CASSLVAGPNAGELFF. DNA of the CDR3: TGCGCCAGCAGCTTGGTGGCGGGACCTAATGCCGGGGAGCTGTTTTTT.

This clone has just one count. CDR3 bases: TGTGCCAGTAGTATTGATACAATCCTCTACAATGAGCAGTTCTTC. Amino acids: CASSIDTILYNEQFF. The chain carries TRBV19 and TRBJ2-1; D gene unclear. V was pared by 3 bases and J by 3 bases, with 12 bases between. Per germline, CDR1 LNHDA and CDR2 SQIVND (reference sequence). The CDR3 length is 15 residues.

The CDR3 nucleotides read TGTGCCAGCAGCGTACGGACAGGGGGTAACTATGGCTACACCTTC. Protein sequence: CASSVRTGGNYGYTF. V usage is TRBV2 and J usage is TRBJ1-2, with 10 bases aligning to TRBD1. The CDR3 covers 15 residues. The trim removed 6 bases at V and 1 base at J, leaving 5 bases unmatched. CDR1 SNHLY and CDR2 FYNNEI come from the germline V gene.

This sequence joins TRBV7-9 and TRBJ2-1, with D tentatively TRBD2 (5 bases). V lost 1 base and J 8 bases, leaving 6 bases between the germline ends. The CDR3 loop spans 12 amino acids. Per germline, CDR1 SEHNR and CDR2 FQNEAQ (reference sequence). CDR3 in amino acids: CASSLVEDEQFF. CDR3 sequence (DNA): TGTGCCAGCAGCTTAGTGGAGGATGAGCAGTTCTTC.

V and J are TRBV4-1 and TRBJ1-4; TRBD1 matches 8 bases. Germline-derived CDR1 and CDR2 are MGHRA and YSYEKL. The ends lost 4 bases at V and 7 bases at J; junction bases unmatched: 5. CDR3 length: 14 amino acids. The CDR3 reads CASSLTGVGEKLFF. The CDR3 DNA reads TGCGCCAGCAGCCTGACAGGGGTGGGTGAAAAACTGTTTTTT.

The chain combines TRBV5-1 with TRBJ2-7, with 9 bases identical to TRBD2. V was pared by 0 bases and J by 1 base, with 5 bases of the junction left unmatched. Germline loops: CDR1 SGHRS, CDR2 YFSETQ. This CDR3 has 16 residues. Written as DNA, the CDR3 is TGCGCCAGCAGCTTGGAGGCGGGAGGGCTGTCCTACGAGCAGTACTTC. It encodes CASSLEAGGLSYEQYF.

This chain joins TRBV19 and TRBJ1-2; D is perhaps TRBD1 (6 bases). Per the germline V gene, CDR1 is LNHDA and CDR2 is SQIVND (reference sequence). The CDR3 is 14 amino acids. The V gene lost 10 bases and the J gene lost 3 bases, with 18 bases spanning the gap. CDR3 bases: TGTGCCACCTCTGCCCAGGGGCCCTACTATGGCTACACCTTC. Residues: CATSAQGPYYGYTF.

The chain carries TRBV4-3 and TRBJ1-6; D is possibly TRBD1 (5 bases). Germline V lookup: CDR1 LGHNA, CDR2 YSLEER. This CDR3 spans 15 amino acids. Between the trimmed V and J ends, which lost 0 bases and 7 bases, there was a span of 10 bases. CDR3 bases: TGCGCCAGCAGCCAAGATACGGGGGAGAATTCACCCCTCCACTTT. Amino acids: CASSQDTGENSPLHF.

The chain joins TRBV7-2 to TRBJ2-7; 8 bases map to TRBD2. The CDR3 consists of 15 residues. V dropped 5 bases and J dropped 3; count of bases not matched to a gene: 9. Germline CDR1 SGHTA, CDR2 FQGNSA. CDR3 protein: CASSQTSGGIYEQYF. CDR3 DNA sequence: TGTGCCAGCAGCCAAACTAGCGGAGGGATCTACGAGCAGTACTTC.

V is TRBV25-1 and J is TRBJ2-2; D unresolved. V was shortened by 3 bases and J by 1 base, with 9 bases between the two germline ends. Germline CDR1 reads MGHDK; CDR2 reads SYGVNS. CDR3 length equals 15 residues. The CDR3 region has the DNA TGTGCCAGCAGTGACGCTTACAAGAACACCGGGGAGCTGTTTTTT. Its protein is CASSDAYKNTGELFF.

V and J are TRBV5-1 and TRBJ2-1; 9 bases fit TRBD2. Looked up from germline, CDR1 is SGHRS and CDR2 is YFSETQ. The CDR3 runs 16 residues. V was clipped by 1 base and J by 4 bases; unmatched bases: 6. The CDR3 nucleotides read TGCGCCAGCAGCTTGACCTCTAGCGGGGTTTACAATGAGCAGTTCTTC. Protein sequence: CASSLTSSGVYNEQFF.

The rearrangement uses TRBV5-5 and TRBJ1-5; 7 bases are a match to TRBD1. Germline loops: CDR1 SGHKS, CDR2 YYEKEE (reference sequence). The V gene end was trimmed by 4 bases and the J gene end by 2 bases; junction bases not matched to a gene: 3. The CDR3 contains 14 residues. This chain's CDR3 is CASSVQGGNQPQHF. CDR3 DNA sequence: TGTGCCAGCAGCGTCCAGGGGGGCAATCAGCCCCAGCATTTT.

The gene calls are TRBV9 and TRBJ2-2, with D possibly matching TRBD1 (6 bases). Trimming removed 0 bases from V and 5 bases from J, with 11 bases in between. The germline gives CDR1 SGDLS, CDR2 YYNGEE. The CDR3 is 15 residues long. The CDR3: CASSVVQGGTGELFF. The DNA for the CDR3 is TGTGCCAGCAGCGTAGTACAGGGCGGTACCGGGGAGCTGTTTTTT.

The chain employs TRBV30 and TRBJ1-5, with 7 positions matching TRBD1. J lost 4 bases, V lost 0 bases, and 3 bases had no gene match. CDR1 is GTSNPN and CDR2 is SVGIG in the germline V gene (reference sequence). This CDR3 has 14 amino acids. This chain's CDR3 is CAWSVLQGNQPQHF. The CDR3 region has the DNA TGTGCCTGGAGTGTATTACAGGGGAATCAGCCCCAGCATTTT. The full variable domain, rest sourced from reference TRBV30 and TRBJ1-5, is SQTIHQWPATLVQPVGSPLSLECTVEGTSNPNLYWYRQAAGRGLQLLFYSVGIGQISSEVPQNLSASRPQDRQFILSSKKLLLSDSGFYLCAWSVLQGNQPQHFGDGTRLSIL.

V is TRBV28 and J is TRBJ1-5; a possible D gene is TRBD1 (6 bases). Trimming removed 4 bases at V and 3 bases at J, with 13 bases between. The CDR3 covers 15 residues. The germline gives CDR1 MDHEN, CDR2 SYDVKM. CDR3 loop: CASSSPGDPNQPQHF. CDR3 in DNA: TGTGCCAGCAGTTCTCCAGGGGATCCCAATCAGCCCCAGCATTTT.

The chain recombines TRBV5-4 with TRBJ1-1; D ambiguous. The CDR3 length is 13 residues. V gave up 0 bases and J gave up 4 bases, with 7 bases separating them. From germline, CDR1 is SGHNT and CDR2 YYREEE (reference sequence). The CDR3 nucleotides read TGTGCCAGCAGCTTGGACTCGGTCACTGAAGCTTTCTTT. Translating it yields CASSLDSVTEAFF.

The rearrangement joins TRBV4-2 to TRBJ1-1, with D perhaps TRBD1 (6 bases). Trimming cost V 4 bases and J 3 bases, with 21 bases left between them. Germline CDR1 reads LGHNA; CDR2 reads YNFKEQ. The CDR3 runs 17 residues. The CDR3 is CASSLNHGQGRDTEAFF. CDR3 DNA: TGTGCCAGCAGCCTAAACCACGGTCAGGGGCGCGACACTGAAGCTTTCTTT.

V gene TRBV19 combines with J gene TRBJ2-7; tentative D call: TRBD2 (6 bases). The CDR3 runs to 15 residues. V lost 6 bases and J lost 3, with 18 bases in between. Germline CDR1 and CDR2: LNHDA and SQIVND (reference sequence). CDR3 nucleotide sequence: TGTGCCAGTAGAGTAACCGGGACTTCTTACTACGAGCAGTACTTC. Encoded protein: CASRVTGTSYYEQYF. Together with reference TRBV19 and TRBJ2-7, the CDR3 gives the full variable domain: DGGITQSPKYLFRKEGQNVTLSCEQNLNHDAMYWYRQDPGQGLRLIYYSQIVNDFQKGDIAEGYSVSREKKESFPLTVTSAQKNPTAFYLCASRVTGTSYYEQYFGPGTRLTVT.

This chain links TRBV4-2 with TRBJ2-7, with 9 bases aligning to TRBD2. Trimming at V came to 0 bases and at J to 7 bases, leaving 1 base not matched to a gene. The germline CDR1 and CDR2 sequences are LGHNA and YNFKEQ. The CDR3 contains 13 residues. CDR3 bases: TGTGCCAGCAGCCAAGAACTAGCGGGTGAGCAGTACTTC. This translates into CASSQELAGEQYF.

V usage is TRBV19 and J usage is TRBJ1-5; the D is unclear. With 3 bases removed from V and 4 bases from J, the gap between germline ends came to 7 bases. The CDR3 length is 13 residues. Germline-derived CDR1 and CDR2 are LNHDA and SQIVND (reference sequence). This CDR3 is CASSIGPNQPQHF. In nucleotides, the CDR3 is TGTGCCAGTAGTATTGGGCCAAATCAGCCCCAGCATTTT.

The chain uses TRBV18 and TRBJ2-3; 7 bases are a match to TRBD2. This CDR3 comprises 15 residues. The J segment lost 8 bases and the V segment lost 0 bases, leaving 8 bases of the junction unmatched. In germline, CDR1 is KGHSH, CDR2 LQKENI. Written as DNA, the CDR3 is TGTGCCAGCTCACCACCAGCGGGGAGGGGTTTTACGCAGTATTTT. Translating gives CASSPPAGRGFTQYF.

V is TRBV11-2 and J is TRBJ1-2, with TRBD1 matching 7 bases. Germline lookup yields CDR1 SGHAT and CDR2 FQNNGV. V shed 4 bases and J 2 bases; nucleotides not matched to a gene: 10. The CDR3 consists of 16 residues. CDR3 in DNA: TGTGCCAGCAGCTCACCATGGACAGGCGGGAACTATGGCTACACCTTC. It translates to CASSSPWTGGNYGYTF.

The rearrangement joins TRBV11-1 to TRBJ1-1; 9 positions match TRBD1. Germline V gene sequence: CDR1 SGHAT, CDR2 FQDESV (reference sequence). The CDR3 consists of 15 residues. J was trimmed by 3 bases and V by 3 bases; bases with no gene match: 5. The CDR3 protein is CASSLGQGGDTEAFF. The CDR3 DNA reads as TGTGCCAGCAGCTTGGGACAGGGAGGAGACACTGAAGCTTTCTTT.

The genes are TRBV18 and TRBJ2-7, with D perhaps TRBD1 (5 bases). The CDR3 totals 14 residues. V was shortened by 8 bases and J by 2 bases, with 16 bases between the two germline ends. Per germline, CDR1 KGHSH and CDR2 LQKENI. The CDR3 sequence: CASASGASPYEQYF. CDR3 coding DNA: TGTGCCAGCGCATCTGGGGCCTCTCCCTACGAGCAGTACTTC.

The chain links TRBV27 to TRBJ2-5, with TRBD2 identical over 8 bases. Germline values: CDR1 MNHEY, CDR2 SMNVEV (reference sequence). This CDR3 has 14 amino acids. V was clipped by 6 bases and J by 5 bases; unmatched bases: 8. The CDR3 spells CASRRLAGRETQYF. CDR3 DNA: TGTGCCAGCAGGCGATTAGCGGGACGGGAGACCCAGTACTTC.